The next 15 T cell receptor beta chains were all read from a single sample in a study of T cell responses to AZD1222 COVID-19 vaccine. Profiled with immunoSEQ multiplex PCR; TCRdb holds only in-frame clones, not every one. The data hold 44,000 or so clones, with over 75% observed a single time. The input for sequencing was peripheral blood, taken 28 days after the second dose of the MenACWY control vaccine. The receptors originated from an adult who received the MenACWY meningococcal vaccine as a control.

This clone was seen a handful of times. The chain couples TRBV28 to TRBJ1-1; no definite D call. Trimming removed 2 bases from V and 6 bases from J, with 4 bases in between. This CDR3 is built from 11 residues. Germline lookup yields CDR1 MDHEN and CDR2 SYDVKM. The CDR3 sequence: CASSLVSEAFF. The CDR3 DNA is TGTGCCAGCAGTTTAGTATCTGAAGCTTTCTTT.

CDR3 coding DNA: TGTGCCAGCAGTTTACAGGGCTTCTCCTACGAGCAGTACTTC. Amino acids: CASSLQGFSYEQYF. The V call is TRBV28, the J call TRBJ2-7; perhaps TRBD1 as D (5 bases). The CDR3 has 14 amino acids. V lost 2 bases and J lost 0, with 8 bases in between. CDR1 and CDR2 (germline): MDHEN, SYDVKM.

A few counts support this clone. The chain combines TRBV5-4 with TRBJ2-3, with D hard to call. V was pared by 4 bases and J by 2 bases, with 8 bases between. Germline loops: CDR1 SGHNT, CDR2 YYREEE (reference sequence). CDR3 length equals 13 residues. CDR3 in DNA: TGTGCCAGCAGCCCTGGACCCACAGATACGCAGTATTTT. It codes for CASSPGPTDTQYF.

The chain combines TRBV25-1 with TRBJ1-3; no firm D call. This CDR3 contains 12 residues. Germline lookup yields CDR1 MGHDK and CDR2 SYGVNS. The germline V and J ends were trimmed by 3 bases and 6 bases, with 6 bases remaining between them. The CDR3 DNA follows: TGTGCCAGCAGTGACCTTGAAAACACCATATATTTT. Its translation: CASSDLENTIYF.

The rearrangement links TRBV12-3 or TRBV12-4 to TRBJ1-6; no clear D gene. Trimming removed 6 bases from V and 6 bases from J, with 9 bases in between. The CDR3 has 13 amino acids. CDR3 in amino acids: CASRPLGNSPLHF. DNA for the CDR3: TGTGCCAGCAGGCCCCTCGGTAATTCACCCCTCCACTTT.

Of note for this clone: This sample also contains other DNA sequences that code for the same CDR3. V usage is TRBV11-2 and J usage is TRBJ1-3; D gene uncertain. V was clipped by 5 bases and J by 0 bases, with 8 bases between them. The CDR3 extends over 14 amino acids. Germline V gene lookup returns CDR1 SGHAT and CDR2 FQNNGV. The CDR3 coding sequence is TGTGCCAGCAGCCCACAACTCTCTGGAAACACCATATATTTT. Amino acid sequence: CASSPQLSGNTIYF.

This CDR3 is CAWRGTSRPSLNTEAFF. The DNA for the CDR3 is TGTGCCTGGAGGGGGACATCGCGACCTTCCTTAAACACTGAAGCTTTCTTT. The V and J genes are TRBV30 and TRBJ1-1; the D gene is possibly TRBD1 (6 bases). Germline V gives CDR1 GTSNPN, CDR2 SVGIG (reference sequence). The germline V and J ends were trimmed by 3 bases and 2 bases, with 22 bases remaining between them. The CDR3 totals 17 residues.

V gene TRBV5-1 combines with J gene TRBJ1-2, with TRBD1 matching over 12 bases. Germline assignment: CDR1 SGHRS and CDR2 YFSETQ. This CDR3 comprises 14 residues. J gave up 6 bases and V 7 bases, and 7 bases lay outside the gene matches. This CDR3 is CASGLGQGADGYTF. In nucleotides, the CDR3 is TGCGCCAGCGGACTGGGACAGGGGGCAGATGGCTACACCTTC. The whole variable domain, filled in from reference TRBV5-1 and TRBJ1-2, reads KAGVTQTPRYLIKTRGQQVTLSCSPISGHRSVSWYQQTPGQGLQFLFEYFSETQRNKGNFPGRFSGRQFSNSRSEMNVSTLELGDSALYLCASGLGQGADGYTFGSGTRLTVV.

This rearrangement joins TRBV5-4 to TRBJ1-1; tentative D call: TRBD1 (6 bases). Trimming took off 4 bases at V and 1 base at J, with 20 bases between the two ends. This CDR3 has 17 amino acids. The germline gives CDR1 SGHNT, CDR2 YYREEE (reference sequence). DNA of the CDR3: TGTGCCAGCAGCCACGCCCCGTTGGGGGCGAGGAACACTGAAGCTTTCTTT. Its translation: CASSHAPLGARNTEAFF.

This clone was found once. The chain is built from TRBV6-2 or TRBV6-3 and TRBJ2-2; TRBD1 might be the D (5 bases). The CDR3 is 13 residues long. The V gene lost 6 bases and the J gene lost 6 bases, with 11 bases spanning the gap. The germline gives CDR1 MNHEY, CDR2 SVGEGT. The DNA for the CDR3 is TGTGCCAGCAGCTATGACAGTTCCGGGGAGCTGTTTTTT. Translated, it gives CASSYDSSGELFF.

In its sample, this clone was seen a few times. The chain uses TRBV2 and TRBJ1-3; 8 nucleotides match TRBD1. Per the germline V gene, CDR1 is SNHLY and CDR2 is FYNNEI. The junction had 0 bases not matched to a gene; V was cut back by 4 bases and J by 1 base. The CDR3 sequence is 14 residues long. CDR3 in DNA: TGTGCCAGCAGTGGGACAGGGTCTGGAAACACCATATATTTT. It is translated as CASSGTGSGNTIYF.

This CDR3 reads CASSGGGVGNQPQHF. CDR3 DNA: TGTGCCAGCAGTGGAGGGGGTGTTGGCAATCAGCCCCAGCATTTT. V and J are TRBV28 and TRBJ1-5; D possibly corresponds to TRBD1 (6 bases). The V end was cut by 5 bases, the J end by 2 bases, with 13 bases between. Germline V gene lookup returns CDR1 MDHEN and CDR2 SYDVKM. This CDR3 has 15 amino acids.

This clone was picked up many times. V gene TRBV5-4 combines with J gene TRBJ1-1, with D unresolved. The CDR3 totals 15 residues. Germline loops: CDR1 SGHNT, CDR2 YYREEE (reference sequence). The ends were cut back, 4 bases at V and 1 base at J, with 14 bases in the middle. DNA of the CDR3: TGTGCCAGCAGCGCCGCCACGGGGAGGAACACTGAAGCTTTCTTT. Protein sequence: CASSAATGRNTEAFF.

The CDR3, as DNA: TGTGCCAGCAGACAGGGACACAATCAGCCCCAGCATTTT. Its translation is CASRQGHNQPQHF. The chain combines TRBV12-3 or TRBV12-4 with TRBJ1-5; maybe TRBD1 (6 bases). Trimming left V 6 bases short and J 3 bases short, with 9 bases between. This CDR3 is built from 13 residues.

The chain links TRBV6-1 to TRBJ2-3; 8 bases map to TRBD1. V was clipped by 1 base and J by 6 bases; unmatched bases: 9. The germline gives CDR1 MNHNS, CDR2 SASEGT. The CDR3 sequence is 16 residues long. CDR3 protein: CASSEVTGDAGDTQYF. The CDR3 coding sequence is TGTGCCAGCAGTGAAGTGACAGGGGACGCGGGCGATACGCAGTATTTT.